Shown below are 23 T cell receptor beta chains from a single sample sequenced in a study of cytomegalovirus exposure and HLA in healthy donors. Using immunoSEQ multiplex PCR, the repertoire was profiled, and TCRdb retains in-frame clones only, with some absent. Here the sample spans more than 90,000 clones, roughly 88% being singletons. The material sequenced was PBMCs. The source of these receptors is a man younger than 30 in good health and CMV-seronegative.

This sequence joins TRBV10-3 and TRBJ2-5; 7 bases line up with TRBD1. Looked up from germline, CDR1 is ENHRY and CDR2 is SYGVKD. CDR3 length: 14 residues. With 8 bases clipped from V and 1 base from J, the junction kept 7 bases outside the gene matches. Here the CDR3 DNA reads TGTGCCATCGGCGACAGGGCCCTCCAAGAGACCCAGTACTTC. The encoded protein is CAIGDRALQETQYF.

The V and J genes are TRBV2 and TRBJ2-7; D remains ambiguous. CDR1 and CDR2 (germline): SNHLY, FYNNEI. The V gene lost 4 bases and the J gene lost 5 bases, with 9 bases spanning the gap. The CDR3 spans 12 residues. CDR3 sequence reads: CASSVVWHEQYF. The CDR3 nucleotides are TGTGCCAGCAGTGTCGTCTGGCACGAGCAGTACTTC. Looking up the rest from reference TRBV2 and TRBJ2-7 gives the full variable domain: EPEVTQTPSHQVTQMGQEVILRCVPISNHLYFYWYRQILGQKVEFLVSFYNNEISEKSEIFDDQFSVERPDGSNFTLKIRSTKLEDSAMYFCASSVVWHEQYFGPGTRLTVT.

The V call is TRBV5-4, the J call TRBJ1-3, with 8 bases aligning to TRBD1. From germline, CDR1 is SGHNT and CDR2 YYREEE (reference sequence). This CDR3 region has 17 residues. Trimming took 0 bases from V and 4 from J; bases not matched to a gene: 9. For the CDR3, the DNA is TGTGCCAGCAGCTTGGCCGGGACAGGCCCGCCGGGAAACACCATATATTTT. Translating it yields CASSLAGTGPPGNTIYF.

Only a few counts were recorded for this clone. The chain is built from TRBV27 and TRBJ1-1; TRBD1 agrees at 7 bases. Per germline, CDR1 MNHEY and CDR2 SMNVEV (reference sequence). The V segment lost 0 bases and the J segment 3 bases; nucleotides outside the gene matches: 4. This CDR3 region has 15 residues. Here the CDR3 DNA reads TGTGCCAGCAGTTTATCAAACAGGGGTTACACTGAAGCTTTCTTT. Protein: CASSLSNRGYTEAFF.

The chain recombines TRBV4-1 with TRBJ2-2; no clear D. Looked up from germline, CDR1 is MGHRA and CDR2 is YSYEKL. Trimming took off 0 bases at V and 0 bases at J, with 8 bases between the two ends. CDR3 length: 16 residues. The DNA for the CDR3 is TGCGCCAGCAGCCAAGAGGGCCGGTCGAACACCGGGGAGCTGTTTTTT. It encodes CASSQEGRSNTGELFF.

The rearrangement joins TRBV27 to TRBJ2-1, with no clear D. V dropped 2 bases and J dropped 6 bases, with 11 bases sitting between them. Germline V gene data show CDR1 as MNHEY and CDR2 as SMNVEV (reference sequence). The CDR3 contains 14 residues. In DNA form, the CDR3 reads TGTGCCAGCAGTTTAAAATCGACAATCAATGAGCAGTTCTTC. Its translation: CASSLKSTINEQFF.

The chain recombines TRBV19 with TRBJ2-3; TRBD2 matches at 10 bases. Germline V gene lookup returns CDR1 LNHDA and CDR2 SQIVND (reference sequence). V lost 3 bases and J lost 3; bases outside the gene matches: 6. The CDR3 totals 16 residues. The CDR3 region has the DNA TGTGCCAGTAGTATTAGTAGCGGGGGGAGGACAGATACGCAGTATTTT. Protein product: CASSISSGGRTDTQYF.

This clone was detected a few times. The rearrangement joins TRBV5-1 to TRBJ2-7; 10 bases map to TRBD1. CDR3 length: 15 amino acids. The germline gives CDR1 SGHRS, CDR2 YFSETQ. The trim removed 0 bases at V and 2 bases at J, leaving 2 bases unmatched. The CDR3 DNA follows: TGCGCCAGCAGCTTGGGGACAGGGGGAACCTACGAGCAGTACTTC. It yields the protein CASSLGTGGTYEQYF.

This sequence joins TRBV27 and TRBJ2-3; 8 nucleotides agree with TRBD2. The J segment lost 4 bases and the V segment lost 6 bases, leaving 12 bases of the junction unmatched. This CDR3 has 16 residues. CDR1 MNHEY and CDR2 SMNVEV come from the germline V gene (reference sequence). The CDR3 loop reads CASRPYSGSGADTQYF. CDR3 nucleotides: TGTGCCAGCAGGCCATACAGCGGGAGCGGGGCAGATACGCAGTATTTT.

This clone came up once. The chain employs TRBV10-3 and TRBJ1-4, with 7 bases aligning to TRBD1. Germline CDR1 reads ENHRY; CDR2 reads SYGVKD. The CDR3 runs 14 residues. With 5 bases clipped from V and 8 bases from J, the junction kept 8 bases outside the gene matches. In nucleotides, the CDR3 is TGTGCCATCAGTCACCAGGGGGGTTTCGAAAAACTGTTTTTT. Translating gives CAISHQGGFEKLFF.

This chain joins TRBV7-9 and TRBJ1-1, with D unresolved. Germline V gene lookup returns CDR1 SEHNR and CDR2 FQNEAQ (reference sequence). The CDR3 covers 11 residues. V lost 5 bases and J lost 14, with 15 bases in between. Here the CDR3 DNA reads TGTGCCAGCAGCCGAGGCGACCGTCGATTCTTT. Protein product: CASSRGDRRFF. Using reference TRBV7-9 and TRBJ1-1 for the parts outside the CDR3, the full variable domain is DTGVSQNPRHKITKRGQNVTFRCDPISEHNRLYWYRQTLGQGPEFLTYFQNEAQLEKSRLLSDRFSAERPKGSFSTLEIQRTEQGDSAMYLCASSRGDRRFFGQGTRLTVV.

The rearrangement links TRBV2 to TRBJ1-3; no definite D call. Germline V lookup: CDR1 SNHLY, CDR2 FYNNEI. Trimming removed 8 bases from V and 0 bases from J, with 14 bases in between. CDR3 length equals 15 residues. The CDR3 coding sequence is TGTGCCAGCCGGGGAGGACCAAGCTCTGGAAACACCATATATTTT. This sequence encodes CASRGGPSSGNTIYF.

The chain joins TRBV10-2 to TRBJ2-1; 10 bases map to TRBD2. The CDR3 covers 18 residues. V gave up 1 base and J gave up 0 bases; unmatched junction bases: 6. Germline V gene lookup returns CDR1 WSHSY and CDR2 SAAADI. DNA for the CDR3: TGCGCCAGCAGTGAGTTTCTAGCGGGAGCCAGCTCCTACAATGAGCAGTTCTTC. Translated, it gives CASSEFLAGASSYNEQFF.

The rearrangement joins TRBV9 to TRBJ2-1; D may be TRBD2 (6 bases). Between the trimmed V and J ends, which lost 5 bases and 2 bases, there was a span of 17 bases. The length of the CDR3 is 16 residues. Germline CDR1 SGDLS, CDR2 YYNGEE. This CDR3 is CASSPLSGSAYNEQFF. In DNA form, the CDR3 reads TGTGCCAGCAGTCCATTGAGCGGGTCCGCCTACAATGAGCAGTTCTTC. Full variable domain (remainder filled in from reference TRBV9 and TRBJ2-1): DSGVTQTPKHLITATGQRVTLRCSPRSGDLSVYWYQQSLDQGLQFLIQYYNGEERAKGNILERFSAQQFPDLHSELNLSSLELGDSALYFCASSPLSGSAYNEQFFGPGTRLTVL.

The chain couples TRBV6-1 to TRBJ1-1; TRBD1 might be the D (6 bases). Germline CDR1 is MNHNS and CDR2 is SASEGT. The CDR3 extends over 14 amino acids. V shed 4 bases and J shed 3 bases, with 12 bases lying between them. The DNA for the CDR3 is TGTGCCAGCAGTGTAAACTACAGGGACACTGAAGCTTTCTTT. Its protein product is CASSVNYRDTEAFF.

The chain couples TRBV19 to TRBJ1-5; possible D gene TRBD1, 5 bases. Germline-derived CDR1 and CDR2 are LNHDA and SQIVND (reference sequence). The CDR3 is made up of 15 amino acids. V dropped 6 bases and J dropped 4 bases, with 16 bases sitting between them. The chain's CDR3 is CASSRGTNGNQPQHF. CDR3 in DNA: TGTGCCAGTAGCCGAGGGACTAACGGGAATCAGCCCCAGCATTTT.

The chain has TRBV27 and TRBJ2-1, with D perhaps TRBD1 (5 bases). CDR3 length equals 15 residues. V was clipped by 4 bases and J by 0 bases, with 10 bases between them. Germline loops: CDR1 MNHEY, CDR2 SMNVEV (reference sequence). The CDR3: CASSSQGSSYNEQFF. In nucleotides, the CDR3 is TGTGCCAGCAGTTCCCAGGGTAGCTCCTACAATGAGCAGTTCTTC.

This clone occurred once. CDR3 nucleotide sequence: TGTGCCTGGAAGCGGGGGAGATCCTACGAGCAGTACTTC. It yields the protein CAWKRGRSYEQYF. The chain combines TRBV30 with TRBJ2-7, with TRBD2 identical over 8 bases. V shed 4 bases and J 1 base; nucleotides not matched to a gene: 3. The CDR3 is 13 amino acids. Germline V gene data show CDR1 as GTSNPN and CDR2 as SVGIG (reference sequence).

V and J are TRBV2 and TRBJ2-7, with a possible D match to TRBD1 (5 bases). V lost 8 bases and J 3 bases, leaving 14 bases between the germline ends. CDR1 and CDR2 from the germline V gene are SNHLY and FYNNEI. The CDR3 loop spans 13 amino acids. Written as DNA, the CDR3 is TGTGCCAGCGGTATCCAGGGCGTCTACGAGCAGTACTTC. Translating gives CASGIQGVYEQYF.

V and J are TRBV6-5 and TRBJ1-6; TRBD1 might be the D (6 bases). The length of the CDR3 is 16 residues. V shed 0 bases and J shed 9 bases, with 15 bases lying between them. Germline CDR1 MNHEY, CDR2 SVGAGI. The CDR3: CASSYSSGGAGSPLHF. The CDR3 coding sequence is TGTGCCAGCAGTTACTCGAGCGGGGGGGCGGGTTCACCCCTCCACTTT.

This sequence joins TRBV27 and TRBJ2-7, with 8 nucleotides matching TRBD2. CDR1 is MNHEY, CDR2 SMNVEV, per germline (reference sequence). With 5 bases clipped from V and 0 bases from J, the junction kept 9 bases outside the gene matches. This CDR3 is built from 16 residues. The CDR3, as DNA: TGTGCCAGCAGTACTCGGGAGGGCCTTAGCTCCTACGAGCAGTACTTC. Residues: CASSTREGLSSYEQYF.

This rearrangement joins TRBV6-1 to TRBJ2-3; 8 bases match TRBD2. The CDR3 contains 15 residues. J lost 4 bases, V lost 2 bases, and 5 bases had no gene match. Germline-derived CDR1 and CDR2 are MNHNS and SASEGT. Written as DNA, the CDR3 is TGTGCCAGCAGTGAACCAGCGGGGGCCCCAGATACGCAGTATTTT. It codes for CASSEPAGAPDTQYF.

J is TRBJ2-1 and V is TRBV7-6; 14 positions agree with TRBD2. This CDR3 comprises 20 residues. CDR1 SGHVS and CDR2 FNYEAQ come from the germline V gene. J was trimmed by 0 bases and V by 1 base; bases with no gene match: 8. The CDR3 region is CASSLVGLAGGLSSYNEQFF. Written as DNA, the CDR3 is TGTGCCAGCAGCTTAGTCGGACTAGCGGGGGGCCTGAGCTCCTACAATGAGCAGTTCTTC.